One sample yielded the 26 T cell receptor delta chains listed below, sequenced in a study of gamma-delta T cells after stem cell transplantation. TCRdb processed the RT-PCR reads again with the CATT caller. The sample gives 13,000 or so delta-chain clones, about 32% of which show up once; 3.8% is in the top ten. The sequenced material came from gamma-delta T cells. These TCRs come from a human donor. It is not recorded whose cells these are; they may come from a transplant donor.

This clone was picked up a small number of times. This chain joins TRDV2 and TRDJ1; 7 nucleotides align to TRDD3. The germline gives CDR1 GEAIGNYY, CDR2 EKD. The ends lost 2 bases at V and 0 bases at J; junction bases unmatched: 17. The length of the CDR3 is 19 residues. The DNA of the CDR3 is TGTGCCTGTGACAAGGCTGGGGGCCCCTTGAATCAGTACACCGATAAACTCATCTTT. This translates into CACDKAGGPLNQYTDKLIF.

The J gene is TRDJ1, the V gene TRAV29/DV5; 7 bases are a match to TRDD3. Germline V lookup: CDR1 NSMFDY, CDR2 ISSIKDK. The CDR3 contains 18 residues. The trim removed 4 bases at V and 0 bases at J, leaving 18 bases unmatched. The CDR3 coding sequence is TGTGCAGCAGCGGAGGGGATGTGGGGGACCAGGTACACCGATAAACTCATCTTT. Residues: CAAAEGMWGTRYTDKLIF.

The chain couples TRDV1 to TRDJ1, with TRDD2 as a possible D gene (5 bases). Looked up from germline, CDR1 is TSWWSYY and CDR2 is QGS. The V end was cut by 2 bases, the J end by 2 bases, with 24 bases between. The CDR3 totals 19 residues. The CDR3: CALGEIPYTYSRSTDKLIF. CDR3 nucleotides: TGTGCTCTTGGGGAAATCCCCTACACCTACTCAAGGTCTACCGATAAACTCATCTTT.

V is TRDV1 and J is TRDJ1, with D perhaps TRDD2 (8 bases). The CDR3 totals 19 residues. The V gene lost 1 base and the J gene lost 5 bases, with 26 bases spanning the gap. Germline-derived CDR1 and CDR2 are TSWWSYY and QGS. CDR3 sequence: CALGEPIRLPIAWGDKLIF. CDR3 coding DNA: TGTGCTCTTGGGGAACCTATACGCCTTCCTATAGCCTGGGGGGATAAACTCATCTTT.

This clone was detected a few times. Other DNA sequences within the sample encode an identical CDR3. The chain combines TRDV1 with TRDJ1; D is perhaps TRDD2 or TRDD3 (9 bases each). There are 17 residues in the CDR3. Trimming left V 4 bases short and J 10 bases short, with 28 bases between. The germline gives CDR1 TSWWSYY, CDR2 QGS. CDR3 amino acids: CALGVLRPSYGGYLLIF. In DNA form, the CDR3 reads TGTGCTCTTGGGGTACTAAGGCCTTCCTACGGGGGATACTTACTCATCTTT.

This clone came up once. This chain uses TRDV3 with TRDJ1; TRDD3 matches 9 bases. V was clipped by 5 bases and J by 0 bases; unmatched bases: 10. This CDR3 spans 15 amino acids. Germline V CDR1 and CDR2: TVYSNPD, GDNSRS (reference sequence). The CDR3 loop reads CARGVSGGYTDKLIF. The CDR3 DNA follows: TGTGCCAGAGGGGTCTCTGGGGGATACACCGATAAACTCATCTTT.

In regard to this clone: The germline gene is not matched at one end of the junction; a read error may be the cause. Other DNA sequences within the sample encode an identical CDR3. The chain combines TRDV2 with TRDJ3; 11 bases fit TRDD3. The V gene's germline CDR1 is GEAIGNYY and CDR2 EKD. This CDR3 is 19 amino acids long. CDR3 DNA sequence: TGTGCCTGTGACACCGTACTGGGGGATATCTCCTTGGACACCCGACAGATGTTTTTC. This encodes CACDTVLGDISLDTRQMFF.

The chain joins TRDV1 to TRDJ2; D perhaps matches TRDD3 (5 bases). The germline V gene encodes CDR1 TSWWSYY and CDR2 QGS. V lost 1 base to trimming and J lost 1 base, with 31 bases between them. The CDR3 sequence is 23 residues long. Here the CDR3 reads CALGERPPGVGLWDQVLTAQLFF. The CDR3 DNA follows: TGTGCTCTTGGGGAACGACCCCCTGGTGTTGGACTGTGGGATCAGGTTTTGACAGCACAACTCTTCTTT.

This clone was seen a few times. The CDR3 nucleotides read TGTGCTCTTGGGGAACTATTCTTACCGGGATTCCTTACTAATTACACCGATAAACTCATCTTT. Translation: CALGELFLPGFLTNYTDKLIF. This rearrangement joins TRDV1 to TRDJ1; TRDD2 or TRDD3 may be the D gene (5 bases each). V lost 0 bases to trimming and J lost 0 bases, with 26 bases between them. Per germline, CDR1 TSWWSYY and CDR2 QGS. The CDR3 loop spans 21 amino acids.

This clone was counted only a few times. The J gene is TRDJ1, the V gene TRDV3; 12 positions match TRDD3. The CDR3 has 18 amino acids. CDR1 and CDR2 from the germline V gene are TVYSNPD and GDNSRS (reference sequence). CDR3 DNA: TGTGCTTTGGGGGACCCGGGCCTTAAACTGGGGGATACACCGCGACTCATCTTT. Encoded protein: CALGDPGLKLGDTPRLIF.

The CDR3 loop reads CALGEGTDKLIF. The CDR3, as DNA: TGTGCTCTTGGGGAGGGAACTGATAAACTCATCTTT. This chain connects TRDV1 to TRDJ1; D unclear. Trimming pared 3 bases from V and 5 bases from J, leaving 7 bases between. CDR3 length equals 12 residues. CDR1 is TSWWSYY and CDR2 is QGS in the germline V gene.

This clone was found a few times. The chain is built from TRDV1 and TRDJ1; 11 nucleotides match TRDD3. This CDR3 is built from 22 residues. Germline CDR1 and CDR2: TSWWSYY and QGS. The ends lost 1 base at V and 0 bases at J; junction bases unmatched: 19. Here the CDR3 DNA reads TGTGCTCTTGGGGAACCCTTTTCGGCGATCAAACTGGGGGATAAAAACACCGATAAACTCATCTTT. It codes for CALGEPFSAIKLGDKNTDKLIF.

The V gene is TRDV3, the J gene TRDJ1; 7 bases map to TRDD2. The junction had 13 bases not matched to a gene; V was cut back by 1 base and J by 5 bases. From germline, CDR1 is TVYSNPD and CDR2 GDNSRS (reference sequence). The CDR3 totals 15 residues. In DNA, the CDR3 is TGTGCCTTTAACCTTCCTGATTTGTACCGGGATAAACTCATCTTT. It translates to CAFNLPDLYRDKLIF.

The rearrangement uses TRDV1 and TRDJ1; D tentatively reads TRDD2 or TRDD3 (6 bases each). The CDR3 runs to 19 residues. Trimming took 2 bases from V and 2 from J, leaving 24 bases between them. CDR1 TSWWSYY and CDR2 QGS come from the germline V gene. The CDR3 DNA reads as TGTGCTCTTGGGGAAGGTGGTTTTCCTAGAACGATACGTACCGATAAACTCATCTTT. Translating it yields CALGEGGFPRTIRTDKLIF.

This clone has a handful of counts. V gene TRDV2 combines with J gene TRDJ3, with D perhaps TRDD3 (5 bases). With 0 bases removed from V and 0 bases from J, the gap between germline ends came to 11 bases. The CDR3 is made up of 18 amino acids. Germline V gives CDR1 GEAIGNYY, CDR2 EKD. The CDR3 bases are TGTGCCTGTGACACCGTATACTGGAGCTCCTGGGACACCCGACAGATGTTTTTC. Residues: CACDTVYWSSWDTRQMFF.

This chain connects TRDV1 to TRDJ1, with 8 bases identical to TRDD3. Unmatched junction bases numbered 9, after V lost 0 bases and J lost 0 bases. Germline V gives CDR1 TSWWSYY, CDR2 QGS. The CDR3 spans 18 residues. The CDR3, as DNA: TGTGCTCTTGGGGAACTACCATACTGGGGGCTCAACACCGATAAACTCATCTTT. It is translated as CALGELPYWGLNTDKLIF.

CDR3 bases: TGTGCTATTTGCTCAACACTGGGGGATATCGCCACCATATCCGATAAACTCATCTTT. Encoded protein: CAICSTLGDIATISDKLIF. The gene calls are TRDV1 and TRDJ1; TRDD3 matches at 11 bases. This CDR3 has 19 residues. With 11 bases clipped from V and 3 bases from J, the junction kept 23 bases outside the gene matches. Germline lookup yields CDR1 TSWWSYY and CDR2 QGS.

The chain employs TRDV2 and TRDJ3, with a possible D match to TRDD3 (6 bases). Per germline, CDR1 GEAIGNYY and CDR2 EKD. V dropped 3 bases and J dropped 0 bases, with 20 bases sitting between them. The CDR3 has 20 amino acids. The CDR3 DNA reads TGTGCCTGTGACGCCGTTACGGGGGACAGGAGCTCCTGGGACACCCGACAGATGTTTTTC. Translating gives CACDAVTGDRSSWDTRQMFF.

About this clone itself: Germline and junction disagree at one end, which may indicate a read error. This chain connects TRDV1 to TRDJ1, with 13 nucleotides matching TRDD3. Germline V gene data show CDR1 as TSWWSYY and CDR2 as QGS. This CDR3 has 27 amino acids. Here the CDR3 reads CALGLRLPTKGHYWGIRVWLGTDNLIF. The CDR3 nucleotides read TGTGCTCTTGGGCTGCGCCTTCCTACGAAGGGCCACTACTGGGGGATACGCGTTTGGCTTGGGACCGATAACCTCATCTTT.

Regarding this clone: The same CDR3 also results from other DNA sequences found in this sample. V usage is TRDV2 and J usage is TRDJ3; 9 nucleotides align to TRDD3. J lost 0 bases, V lost 2 bases, and 7 bases had no gene match. CDR3 length: 19 residues. Germline values: CDR1 GEAIGNYY, CDR2 EKD. Here the CDR3 DNA reads TGTGCCTGTGACAAAGTACTGGGGGAGAGCTCCTGGGACACCCGACAGATGTTTTTC. Translated: CACDKVLGESSWDTRQMFF.

Only a few counts were recorded for this clone. CDR3 sequence: CALGELVPRTRLIF. Here the CDR3 DNA reads TGTGCTCTTGGGGAACTTGTCCCCCGTACAAGACTCATCTTT. V usage is TRDV1 and J usage is TRDJ1; D not resolved. V was shortened by 0 bases and J by 10 bases, with 15 bases between the two germline ends. The CDR3 sequence is 14 residues long. The V gene's germline CDR1 is TSWWSYY and CDR2 QGS.

The chain carries TRDV1 and TRDJ1; TRDD3 matches at 8 bases. The germline gives CDR1 TSWWSYY, CDR2 QGS. The V segment lost 11 bases and the J segment 11 bases; nucleotides outside the gene matches: 25. This CDR3 comprises 16 residues. In nucleotides, the CDR3 is TGTGCTAGTGGGGTTCGAGACCCACCGGGATACGCAACTCTCATCTTT. Translating it yields CASGVRDPPGYATLIF.

As concerns this clone: One base away lies a much larger clone, so this may be a sequencing read error. The chain has TRDV2 and TRDJ2; 7 bases are shared with TRDD3. After removal of 3 bases from V and 1 base from J, the junction contained 4 bases not matched to a gene. The CDR3 spans 15 residues. CDR1 is GEAIGNYY and CDR2 is EKD in the germline V gene. As DNA, the CDR3 is TGTGCCTGTGACGTAATGGGGGATTTGACAGCACAACTCTTCTTT. It translates to CACDVMGDLTAQLFF.

The V gene is TRAV29/DV5, the J gene TRDJ1, with TRDD3 identical over 8 bases. CDR3 length equals 17 residues. Germline V gene lookup returns CDR1 NSMFDY and CDR2 ISSIKDK. Trimming took 3 bases from V and 0 from J; bases not matched to a gene: 13. The CDR3 DNA sequence: TGTGCAGCAACCGACCGACTGGGGGCTCTGTACACCGATAAACTCATCTTT. It translates to CAATDRLGALYTDKLIF. Full variable domain (missing parts from reference TRAV29/DV5 and TRDJ1): DQQVKQNSPSLSVQEGRISILNCDYTNSMFDYFLWYKKYPAEGPTFLISISSIKDKNEDGRFTVFLNKSAKHLSLHIVPSQPGDSAVYFCAATDRLGALYTDKLIFGKGTRVTVEP.

The chain combines TRDV1 with TRDJ1; 12 nucleotides agree with TRDD3. This CDR3 contains 16 residues. CDR1 TSWWSYY and CDR2 QGS come from the germline V gene. Germline trimming cut 0 bases from V and 10 bases from J; bases unmatched to any gene: 9. The CDR3 is CALGELDRWGIRLLIF. The CDR3 region has the DNA TGTGCTCTTGGGGAACTAGACCGCTGGGGGATACGATTACTCATCTTT.

The V call is TRDV2, the J call TRDJ1; D perhaps matches TRDD3 (6 bases). The CDR3 loop spans 15 amino acids. V was shortened by 8 bases and J by 0 bases, with 18 bases between the two germline ends. Germline V gene data show CDR1 as GEAIGNYY and CDR2 as EKD. CDR3: CASHRGGSYTDKLIF. DNA of the CDR3: TGTGCCTCCCATCGTGGGGGCTCTTACACCGATAAACTCATCTTT.